This T cell receptor beta chain was sequenced in a study of blood T cell repertoires in COVID-19. Whole-study context: Spain, Italy and the United States supplied samples that represented acute and convalescent COVID-19. T cells, B-cell-depleted T cells, or PBMCs provided the cDNA or gDNA that served as material.

Original analysis: For nucleated cells, counts were estimated from reference gene primer amplification. Sequencing used immunoSEQ multiplex PCR; TCRdb keeps in-frame clones, though not all of them. The DNA was the basis for D and trimming; V, J and clone size are from that table. The table includes about 210,000 clones, roughly four fifths detected once. Deletions cut 0 bases from V and 7 bases from J, with 15 bases between. This CDR3 is built from 16 residues. Germline CDR1 is MGHDK and CDR2 is SYGVNS. Material for sequencing was peripheral blood. This TCR was sampled from a woman in her thirties or forties with acute or convalescent COVID-19. The V gene is TRBV25-1, the J gene TRBJ1-4, with a weak D call TRBD1 (5 bases). In nucleotides, the CDR3 is TGTGCCAGCAGTGAATATAAGGGCAGGGAGGGTGAAAAACTGTTTTTT. Translating it yields CASSEYKGREGEKLFF.